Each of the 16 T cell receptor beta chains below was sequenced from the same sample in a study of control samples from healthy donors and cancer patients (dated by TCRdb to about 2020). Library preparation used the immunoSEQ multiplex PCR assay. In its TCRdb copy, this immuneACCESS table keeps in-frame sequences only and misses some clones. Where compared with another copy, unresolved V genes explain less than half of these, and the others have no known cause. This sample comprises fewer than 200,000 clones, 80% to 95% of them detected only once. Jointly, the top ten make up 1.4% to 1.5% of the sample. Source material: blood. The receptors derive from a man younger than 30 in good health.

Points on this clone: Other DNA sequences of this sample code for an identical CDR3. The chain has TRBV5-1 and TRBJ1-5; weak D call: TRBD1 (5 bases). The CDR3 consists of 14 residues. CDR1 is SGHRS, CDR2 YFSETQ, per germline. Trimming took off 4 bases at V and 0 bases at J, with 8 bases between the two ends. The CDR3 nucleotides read TGCGCCAGCAGCAGGGGAGATAGCAATCAGCCCCAGCATTTT. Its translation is CASSRGDSNQPQHF.

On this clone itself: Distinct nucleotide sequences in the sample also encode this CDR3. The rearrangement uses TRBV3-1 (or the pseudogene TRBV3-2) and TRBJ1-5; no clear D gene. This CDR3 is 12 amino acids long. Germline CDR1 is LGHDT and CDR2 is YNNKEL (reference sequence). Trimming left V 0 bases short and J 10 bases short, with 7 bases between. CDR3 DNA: TGTGCCAGCAGCCAAGACGGGAAACCCCAGCATTTT. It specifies CASSQDGKPQHF.

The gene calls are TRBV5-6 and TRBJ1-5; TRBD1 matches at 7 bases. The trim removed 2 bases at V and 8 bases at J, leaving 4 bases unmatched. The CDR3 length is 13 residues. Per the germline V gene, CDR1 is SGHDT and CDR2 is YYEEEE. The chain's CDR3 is CASSLNRGEPQHF. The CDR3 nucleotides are TGTGCCAGCAGCTTAAACAGGGGCGAGCCCCAGCATTTT.

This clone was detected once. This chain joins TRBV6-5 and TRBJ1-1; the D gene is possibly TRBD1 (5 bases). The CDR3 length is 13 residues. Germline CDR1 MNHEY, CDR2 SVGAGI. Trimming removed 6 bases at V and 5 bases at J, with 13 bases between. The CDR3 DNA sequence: TGTGCCAGCAGACCCCCCCGGGGGACTGAAGCTTTCTTT. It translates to CASRPPRGTEAFF.

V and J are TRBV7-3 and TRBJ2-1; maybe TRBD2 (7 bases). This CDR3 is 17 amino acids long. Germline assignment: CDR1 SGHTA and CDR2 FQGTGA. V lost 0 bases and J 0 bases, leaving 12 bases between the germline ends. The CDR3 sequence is CASSLTGGGDSYNEQFF. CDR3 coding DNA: TGTGCCAGCAGCTTAACAGGCGGGGGCGACTCCTACAATGAGCAGTTCTTC. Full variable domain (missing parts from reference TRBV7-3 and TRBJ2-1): GAGVSQTPSNKVTEKGKYVELRCDPISGHTALYWYRQSLGQGPEFLIYFQGTGAADDSGLPNDRFFAVRPEGSVSTLKIQRTERGDSAVYLCASSLTGGGDSYNEQFFGPGTRLTVL.

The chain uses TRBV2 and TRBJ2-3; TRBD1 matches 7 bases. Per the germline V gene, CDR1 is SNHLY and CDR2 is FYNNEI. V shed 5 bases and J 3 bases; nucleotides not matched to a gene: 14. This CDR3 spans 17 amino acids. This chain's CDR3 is CASSTVTWTGDTDTQYF. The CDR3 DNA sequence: TGTGCCAGCAGTACGGTAACCTGGACAGGAGATACAGATACGCAGTATTTT.

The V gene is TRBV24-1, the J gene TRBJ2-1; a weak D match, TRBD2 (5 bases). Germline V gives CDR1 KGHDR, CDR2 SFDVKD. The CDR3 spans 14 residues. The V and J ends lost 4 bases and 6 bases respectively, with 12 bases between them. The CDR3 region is CATSEVRGGNEQFF. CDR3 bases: TGTGCCACCAGTGAGGTACGTGGAGGCAATGAGCAGTTCTTC.

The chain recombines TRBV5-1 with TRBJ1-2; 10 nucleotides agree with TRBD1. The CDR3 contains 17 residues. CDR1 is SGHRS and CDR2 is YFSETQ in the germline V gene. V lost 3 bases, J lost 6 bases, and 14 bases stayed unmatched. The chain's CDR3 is CASSSRSTGQGLDGYTF. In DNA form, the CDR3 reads TGCGCCAGCAGCTCAAGGTCAACGGGACAGGGGTTAGATGGCTACACCTTC.

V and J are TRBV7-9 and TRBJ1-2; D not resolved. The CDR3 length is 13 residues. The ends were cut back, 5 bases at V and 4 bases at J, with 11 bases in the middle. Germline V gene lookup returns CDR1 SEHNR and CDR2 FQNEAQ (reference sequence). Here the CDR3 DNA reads TGTGCCAGCAGCCCCGGTACAACCTATGGCTACACCTTC. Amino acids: CASSPGTTYGYTF.

The CDR3 spells CAWGSGTGVGEAFF. As DNA, the CDR3 is TGTGCCTGGGGATCCGGGACAGGGGTTGGTGAAGCTTTCTTT. The chain employs TRBV30 and TRBJ1-1, with 10 positions matching TRBD1. Germline CDR1 reads GTSNPN; CDR2 reads SVGIG (reference sequence). CDR3 length: 14 amino acids. The V segment lost 5 bases and the J segment 7 bases; nucleotides outside the gene matches: 10.

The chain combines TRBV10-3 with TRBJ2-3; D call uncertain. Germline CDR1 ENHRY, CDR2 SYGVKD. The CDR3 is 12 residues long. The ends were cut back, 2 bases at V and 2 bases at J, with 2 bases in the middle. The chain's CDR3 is CAISEHTDTQYF. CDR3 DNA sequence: TGTGCCATCAGTGAGCACACAGATACGCAGTATTTT.

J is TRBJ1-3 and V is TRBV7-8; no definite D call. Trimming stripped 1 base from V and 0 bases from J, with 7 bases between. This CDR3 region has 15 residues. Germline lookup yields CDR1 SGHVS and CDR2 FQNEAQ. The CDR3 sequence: CASSLGPSSGNTIYF. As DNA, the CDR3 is TGTGCCAGCAGCTTAGGGCCGAGCTCTGGAAACACCATATATTTT. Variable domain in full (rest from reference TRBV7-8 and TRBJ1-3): GAGVSQSPRYKVAKRGQDVALRCDPISGHVSLFWYQQALGQGPEFLTYFQNEAQLDKSGLPSDRFFAERPEGSVSTLKIQRTQQEDSAVYLCASSLGPSSGNTIYFGEGSWLTVV.

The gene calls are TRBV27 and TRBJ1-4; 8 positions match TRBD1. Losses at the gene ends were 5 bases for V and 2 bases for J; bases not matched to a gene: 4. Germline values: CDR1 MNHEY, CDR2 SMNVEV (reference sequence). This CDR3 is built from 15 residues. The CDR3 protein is CASSKRQGTNEKLFF. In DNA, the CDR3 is TGTGCCAGCAGTAAGCGACAGGGGACTAATGAAAAACTGTTTTTT.

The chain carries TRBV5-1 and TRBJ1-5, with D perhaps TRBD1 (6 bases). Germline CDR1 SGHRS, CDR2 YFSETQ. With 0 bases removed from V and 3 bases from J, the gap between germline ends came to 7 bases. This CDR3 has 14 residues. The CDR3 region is CASSLEGVNQPQHF. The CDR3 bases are TGCGCCAGCAGCTTGGAGGGGGTCAATCAGCCCCAGCATTTT.

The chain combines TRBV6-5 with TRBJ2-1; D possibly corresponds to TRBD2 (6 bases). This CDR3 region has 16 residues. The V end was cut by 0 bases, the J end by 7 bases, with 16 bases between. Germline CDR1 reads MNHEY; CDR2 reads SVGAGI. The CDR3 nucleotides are TGTGCCAGCAGTTACTCACTAGCTCCTCCCGGGAATGAGCAGTTCTTC. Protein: CASSYSLAPPGNEQFF.

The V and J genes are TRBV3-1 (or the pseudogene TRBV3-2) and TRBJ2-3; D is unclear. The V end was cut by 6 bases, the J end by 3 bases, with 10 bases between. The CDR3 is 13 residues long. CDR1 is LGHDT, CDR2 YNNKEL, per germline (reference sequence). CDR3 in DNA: TGTGCCAGCAGTCGACTTTCAACAGATACGCAGTATTTT. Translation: CASSRLSTDTQYF.